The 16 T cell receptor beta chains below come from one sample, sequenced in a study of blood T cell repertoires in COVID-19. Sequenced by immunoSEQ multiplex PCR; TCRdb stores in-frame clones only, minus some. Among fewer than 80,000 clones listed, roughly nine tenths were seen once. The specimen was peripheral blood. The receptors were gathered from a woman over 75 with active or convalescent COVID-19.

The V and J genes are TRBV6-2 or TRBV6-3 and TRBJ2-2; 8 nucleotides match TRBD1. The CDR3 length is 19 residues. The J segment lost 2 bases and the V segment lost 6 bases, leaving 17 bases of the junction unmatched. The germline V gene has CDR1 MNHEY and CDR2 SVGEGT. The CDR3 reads CASSHPDRVASKNTGELFF. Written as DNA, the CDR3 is TGTGCCAGCAGCCACCCGGACAGGGTCGCGAGTAAAAACACCGGGGAGCTGTTTTTT.

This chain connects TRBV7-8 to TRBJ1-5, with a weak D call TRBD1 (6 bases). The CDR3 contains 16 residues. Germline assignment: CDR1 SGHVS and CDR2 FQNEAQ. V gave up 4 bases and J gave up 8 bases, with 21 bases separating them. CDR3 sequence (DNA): TGTGCCAGCAGCTCAAGTTTAACAGGGTTTCTGGAGCCCCAGCATTTT. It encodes CASSSSLTGFLEPQHF.

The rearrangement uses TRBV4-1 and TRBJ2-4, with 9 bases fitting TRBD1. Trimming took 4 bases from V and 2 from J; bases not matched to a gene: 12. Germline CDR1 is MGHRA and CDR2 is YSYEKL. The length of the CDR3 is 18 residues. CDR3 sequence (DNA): TGCGCCAGCAGCCCCGGACAGGGGCCGGTATCATCCAAAAACATTCAGTACTTC. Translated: CASSPGQGPVSSKNIQYF.

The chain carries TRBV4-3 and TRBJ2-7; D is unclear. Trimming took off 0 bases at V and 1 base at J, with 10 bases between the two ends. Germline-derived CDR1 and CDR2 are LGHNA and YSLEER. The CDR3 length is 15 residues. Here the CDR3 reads CASSQDWPVSYEQYF. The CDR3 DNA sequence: TGCGCCAGCAGCCAAGATTGGCCCGTTTCCTACGAGCAGTACTTC.

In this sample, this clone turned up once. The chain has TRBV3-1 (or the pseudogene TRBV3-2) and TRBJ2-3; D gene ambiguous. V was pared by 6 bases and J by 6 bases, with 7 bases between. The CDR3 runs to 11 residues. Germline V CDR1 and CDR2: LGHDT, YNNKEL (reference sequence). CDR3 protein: CASRLRDTQYF. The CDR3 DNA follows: TGTGCCAGCAGGCTACGGGATACGCAGTATTTT.

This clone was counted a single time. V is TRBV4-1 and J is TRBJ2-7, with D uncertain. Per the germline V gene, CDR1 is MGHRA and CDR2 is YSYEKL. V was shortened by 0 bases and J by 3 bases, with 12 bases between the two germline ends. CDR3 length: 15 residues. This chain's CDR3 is CASSQDLMLGYEQYF. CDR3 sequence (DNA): TGCGCCAGCAGCCAAGATCTCATGCTCGGCTACGAGCAGTACTTC.

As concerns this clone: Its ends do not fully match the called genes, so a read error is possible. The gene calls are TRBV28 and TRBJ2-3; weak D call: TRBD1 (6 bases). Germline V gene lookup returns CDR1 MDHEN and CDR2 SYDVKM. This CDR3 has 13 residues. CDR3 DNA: TGTGCCAGCAGTCACGGGGACGCGGTGAGAGGGGGTTGG. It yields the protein CASSHGDAVRGGW.

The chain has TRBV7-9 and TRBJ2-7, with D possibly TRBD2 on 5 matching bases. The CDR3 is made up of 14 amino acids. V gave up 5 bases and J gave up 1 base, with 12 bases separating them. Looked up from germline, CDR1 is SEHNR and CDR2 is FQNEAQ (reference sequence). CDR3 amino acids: CASSAEDRSYEQYF. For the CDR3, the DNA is TGTGCCAGCAGCGCGGAGGATAGGTCCTACGAGCAGTACTTC. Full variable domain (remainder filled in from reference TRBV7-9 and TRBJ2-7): DTGVSQNPRHKITKRGQNVTFRCDPISEHNRLYWYRQTLGQGPEFLTYFQNEAQLEKSRLLSDRFSAERPKGSFSTLEIQRTEQGDSAMYLCASSAEDRSYEQYFGPGTRLTVT.

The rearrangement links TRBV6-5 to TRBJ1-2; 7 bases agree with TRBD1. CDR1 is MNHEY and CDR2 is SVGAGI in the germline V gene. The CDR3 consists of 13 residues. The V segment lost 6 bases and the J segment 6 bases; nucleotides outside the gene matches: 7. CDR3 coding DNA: TGTGCCAGCAGGCTCCGGGACAGCAATGGCTACACCTTC. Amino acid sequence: CASRLRDSNGYTF.

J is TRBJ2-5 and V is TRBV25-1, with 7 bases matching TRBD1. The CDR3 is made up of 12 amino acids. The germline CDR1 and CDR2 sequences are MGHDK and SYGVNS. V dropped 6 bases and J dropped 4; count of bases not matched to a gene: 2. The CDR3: CASSTGAETQYF. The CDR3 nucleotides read TGTGCCAGCAGCACAGGGGCAGAGACCCAGTACTTC. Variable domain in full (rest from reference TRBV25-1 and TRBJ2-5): EADIYQTPRYLVIGTGKKITLECSQTMGHDKMYWYQQDPGMELHLIHYSYGVNSTEKGDLSSESTVSRIRTEHFPLTLESARPSHTSQYLCASSTGAETQYFGPGTRLLVL.

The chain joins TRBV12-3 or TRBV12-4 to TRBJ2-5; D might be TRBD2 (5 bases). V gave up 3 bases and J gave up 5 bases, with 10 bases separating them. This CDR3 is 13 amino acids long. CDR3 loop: CASSFLASETQYF. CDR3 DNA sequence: TGTGCCAGCAGTTTTCTAGCCTCGGAGACCCAGTACTTC.

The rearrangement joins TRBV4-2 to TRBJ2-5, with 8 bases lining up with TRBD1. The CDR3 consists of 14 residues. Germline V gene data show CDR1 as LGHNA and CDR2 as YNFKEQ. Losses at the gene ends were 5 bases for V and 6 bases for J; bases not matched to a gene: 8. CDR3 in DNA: TGTGCCAGCAGCTCAACTGACAGGGGAAAGACCCAGTACTTC. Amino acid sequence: CASSSTDRGKTQYF.

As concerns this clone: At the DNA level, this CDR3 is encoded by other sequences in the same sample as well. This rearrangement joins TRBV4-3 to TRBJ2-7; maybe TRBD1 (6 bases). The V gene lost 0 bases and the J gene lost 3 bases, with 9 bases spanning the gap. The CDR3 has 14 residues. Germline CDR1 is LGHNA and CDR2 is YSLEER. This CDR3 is CASSQESRGYEQYF. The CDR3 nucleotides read TGCGCCAGCAGCCAAGAATCCAGGGGCTACGAGCAGTACTTC.

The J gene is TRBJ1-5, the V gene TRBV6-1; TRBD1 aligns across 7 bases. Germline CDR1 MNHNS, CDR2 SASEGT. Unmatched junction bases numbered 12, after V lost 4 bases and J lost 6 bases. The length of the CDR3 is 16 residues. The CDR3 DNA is TGTGCCAGCAGTGCACAGGGGAAAGGGTTCGGTCAGCCCCAGCATTTT. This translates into CASSAQGKGFGQPQHF.

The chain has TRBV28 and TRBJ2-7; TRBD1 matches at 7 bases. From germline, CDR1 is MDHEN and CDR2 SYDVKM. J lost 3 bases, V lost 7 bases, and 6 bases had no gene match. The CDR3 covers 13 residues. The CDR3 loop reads CASKEGGGYEQYF. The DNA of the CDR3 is TGTGCCAGCAAAGAAGGGGGCGGCTACGAGCAGTACTTC.

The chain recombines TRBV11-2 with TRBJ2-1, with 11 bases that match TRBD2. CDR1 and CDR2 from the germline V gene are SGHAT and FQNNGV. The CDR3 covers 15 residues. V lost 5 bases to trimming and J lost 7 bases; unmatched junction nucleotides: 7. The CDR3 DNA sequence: TGTGCCAGCAGCCCAGCGGCTAGCGGGGGGAATGAGCAGTTCTTC. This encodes CASSPAASGGNEQFF.